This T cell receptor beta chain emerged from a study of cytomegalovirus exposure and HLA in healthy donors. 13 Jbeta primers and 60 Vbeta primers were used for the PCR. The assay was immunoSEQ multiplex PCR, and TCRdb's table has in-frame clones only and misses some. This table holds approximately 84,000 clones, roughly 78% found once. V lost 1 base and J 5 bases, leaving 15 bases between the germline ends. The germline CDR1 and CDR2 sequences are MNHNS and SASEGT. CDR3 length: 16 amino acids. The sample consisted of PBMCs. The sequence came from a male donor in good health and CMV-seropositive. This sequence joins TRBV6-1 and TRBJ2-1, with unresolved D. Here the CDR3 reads CASSEVMLTMDNEQFF. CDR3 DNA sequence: TGTGCCAGCAGTGAAGTTATGCTTACTATGGACAATGAGCAGTTCTTC.